The rows below give T cell receptor beta chains drawn from one sample of a study of PD-1 blockade in classical Hodgkin lymphoma. Data came from immunoSEQ multiplex PCR; TCRdb stores just in-frame clones and leaves some out. The data contain tens of thousands of clones, about 88% of them seen just once; the ten biggest clones take up approximately 0.88%. The source was CD4+ T cells from blood, collected before the fourth cycle of nivolumab. The receptors stem from a human donor with classical Hodgkin lymphoma. The CDR3 runs from the conserved cysteine through the conserved F or W. A D gene is named only where the DNA matches it firmly. Clone sizes are given selectively: once, few, many, or a class where the clone is expanded.

D | J | size | V | CDR3 | DNA
NA | TRBJ1-6 | few | TRBV20-1 | CSVPSPLHF | TGCAGTGTCCCCTCACCCCTCCACTTT
NA | TRBJ1-6 | NA | TRBV19 | CAYKRGGEPSSYNSPLHF | TGTGCTTATAAAAGGGGGGGGGAACCTAGCTCCTATAATTCACCCCTCCACTTT
NA | TRBJ1-2 | NA | TRBV27 | CASSLWGGSDYGYTF | TGTGCCAGCAGTTTATGGGGGGGGAGCGACTATGGCTACACCTTC
TRBD1 | TRBJ1-4 | few | TRBV5-1 | CASSSNRGRNTNEKLFF | TGCGCCAGCAGCTCTAACAGGGGTAGGAACACTAATGAAAAACTGTTTTTT
NA | TRBJ2-7 | once | TRBV11-3 | CASSRTPHYEQYF | TGTGCCAGCAGCCGGACCCCACATTACGAGCAGTACTTC
TRBD1 | TRBJ1-2 | NA | TRBV2 | CASSYDRGRQGGYTF | TGTGCCAGCAGCTATGACAGGGGTAGGCAGGGTGGCTACACCTTC
NA | TRBJ1-2 | once | TRBV9 | CASSVEGENYGYTF | TGTGCCAGCAGCGTAGAAGGGGAGAACTATGGCTACACCTTC
TRBD2 | TRBJ2-5 | NA | TRBV19 | CASSTREAETQYF | TGTGCCAGTAGTACCCGGGAGGCGGAGACCCAGTACTTC
TRBD2 | TRBJ2-3 | NA | TRBV9 | CASSALTSGGALDTQYF | TGTGCCAGCAGCGCTCTGACTAGCGGGGGGGCATTAGATACGCAGTATTTT
NA | TRBJ1-6 | NA | TRBV7-9 | CAIPYGNSYNSPLHF | TGTGCCATTCCATATGGGAACTCCTATAATTCACCCCTCCACTTT
NA | TRBJ2-7 | NA | TRBV30 | CAWRSTAGNYEQYF | TGTGCCTGGAGAAGTACTGCAGGGAACTACGAGCAGTACTTC
TRBD1 | TRBJ1-1 | NA | TRBV7-6 | CASSLSGQGFTEAFF | TGTGCCAGCAGCTTATCGGGACAGGGGTTCACTGAAGCTTTCTTT
NA | TRBJ2-5 | NA | TRBV15 | CATSRDREETQYF | TGTGCCACCAGCAGAGACAGGGAAGAGACCCAGTACTTC
NA | TRBJ1-2 | NA | TRBV15 | CATSRPPPSSGYTF | TGTGCCACCAGCAGACCACCCCCCAGTAGTGGCTACACCTTC
TRBD1 | TRBJ1-4 | NA | TRBV27 | CASSTTGTQGKLFF | TGTGCCAGCAGTACGACAGGGACTCAGGGGAAACTGTTTTTT
TRBD1 | TRBJ2-1 | NA | TRBV19 | CASRAGQGTYNEQFF | TGTGCCAGCCGCGCCGGACAGGGAACCTACAATGAGCAGTTCTTC
NA | TRBJ2-3 | NA | TRBV29-1 | CSVGKSDTQYF | TGCAGCGTTGGGAAATCAGATACGCAGTATTTT
NA | TRBJ2-5 | NA | TRBV7-8 | CASSLALNSGVGTQYF | TGTGCCAGCAGCTTGGCCTTGAACTCAGGTGTCGGGACCCAGTACTTC
TRBD1 | TRBJ1-3 | NA | TRBV7-9 | CASSSNRGPGNTIYF | TGTGCCAGCAGCTCGAACAGGGGGCCTGGAAACACCATATATTTT
NA | TRBJ1-1 | NA | TRBV6-5 | CASSRGRGTEAFF | TGTGCCAGCAGCCGCGGACGGGGCACTGAAGCTTTCTTT
TRBD2 | TRBJ2-3 | NA | TRBV7-2 | CASSLVASGHTDTQYF | TGTGCCAGCAGCTTAGTTGCTAGCGGACACACAGATACGCAGTATTTT
TRBD1 | TRBJ1-1 | NA | TRBV9 | CASSVVPGQGRMNTEAFF | TGTGCCAGCAGCGTAGTTCCGGGACAGGGACGAATGAACACTGAAGCTTTCTTT
TRBD2 | TRBJ2-1 | NA | TRBV7-7 | CASSLEGGGYNEQFF | TGTGCCAGCAGCTTAGAGGGCGGGGGGTACAATGAGCAGTTCTTC
TRBD1 | TRBJ2-1 | NA | TRBV5-1 | CASSLSGTGGWNEQFF | TGCGCCAGCAGCTTGTCCGGGACAGGGGGTTGGAATGAGCAGTTCTTC
NA | TRBJ1-5 | NA | TRBV7-8 | CASSSRFGTRNQPQHF | TGTGCCAGCAGCTCTAGATTTGGGACAAGGAATCAGCCCCAGCATTTT
TRBD2 | TRBJ2-1 | NA | TRBV11-3 | CASSLDPTSGGVNEQFF | TGTGCCAGCAGCTTAGATCCAACTAGCGGGGGGGTCAATGAGCAGTTCTTC
NA | TRBJ1-2 | NA | TRBV5-6 | CASTATGNYGYTF | TGTGCCAGCACCGCGACGGGTAACTATGGCTACACCTTC
TRBD1 | TRBJ1-1 | few | TRBV7-9 | CASTGQGSTEAFF | TGTGCCAGCACCGGACAGGGGAGTACTGAAGCTTTCTTT
NA | TRBJ1-4 | NA | TRBV6-5 | CASSYSGGTNEKLFF | TGTGCCAGCAGTTACTCGGGAGGAACTAATGAAAAACTGTTTTTT
TRBD1 | TRBJ1-6 | NA | TRBV7-6 | CASSSGQGNGSPLHF | TGTGCCAGCAGCTCGGGACAGGGGAACGGTTCACCCCTCCACTTT
TRBD1 | TRBJ2-7 | NA | TRBV9 | CASSVGDRGQFSYEQYF | TGTGCCAGCAGCGTAGGTGACAGGGGGCAATTTTCCTACGAGCAGTACTTC
NA | TRBJ1-2 | NA | TRBV5-1 | CASSLEGRLSYGYTF | TGCGCCAGCAGCCTAGAGGGTAGACTTAGCTATGGCTACACCTTC
TRBD1 | TRBJ1-2 | few | TRBV30 | CAWSGGTGAGYGYTF | TGTGCCTGGAGTGGAGGGACAGGGGCAGGGTATGGCTACACCTTC
NA | TRBJ2-7 | NA | TRBV6-1 | CASSKDFYEQYF | TGTGCCAGCAGTAAGGACTTCTACGAGCAGTACTTC
TRBD2 | TRBJ2-7 | NA | TRBV11-2 | CASSSGWTSGSYEQYF | TGTGCCAGCAGTTCGGGATGGACTAGCGGTTCCTACGAGCAGTACTTC
TRBD2 | TRBJ2-4 | NA | TRBV18 | CASSPGERGLVAKNIQYF | TGTGCCAGCTCACCGGGAGAGCGGGGACTCGTAGCCAAAAACATTCAGTACTTC
TRBD2 | TRBJ2-5 | NA | TRBV4-1 | CASSLGTSGALETQYF | TGCGCCAGCAGCCTTGGGACTAGCGGGGCGTTGGAGACCCAGTACTTC
TRBD2 | TRBJ2-3 | NA | TRBV5-1 | CASSALGWMGLAGTDTQYF | TGCGCCAGCAGCGCCCTGGGATGGATGGGACTAGCGGGCACAGATACGCAGTATTTT
NA | TRBJ2-6 | NA | TRBV28 | CASSASPGRRSGANVLTF | TGTGCCAGCAGTGCGAGCCCGGGACGGCGCTCTGGGGCCAACGTCCTGACTTTC
NA | TRBJ2-1 | NA | TRBV9 | CASSVGVGDGQAINEQFF | TGTGCCAGCAGCGTAGGGGTGGGGGACGGACAAGCGATCAATGAGCAGTTCTTC